The 10 T cell receptor beta chains below come from one sample, sequenced in a study of T cell responses to AZD1222 COVID-19 vaccine. Sequencing used immunoSEQ multiplex PCR; TCRdb keeps in-frame clones, though not all of them. The clone table shows over 120,000 clones, with the ten largest holding about 2.2%. Sequencing was performed on peripheral blood. All receptors derive from an adult in good health.

J is TRBJ2-7 and V is TRBV11-1, with 8 positions matching TRBD1. J was trimmed by 0 bases and V by 5 bases; bases with no gene match: 3. There are 14 residues in the CDR3. Germline values: CDR1 SGHAT, CDR2 FQDESV (reference sequence). CDR3 residues: CASSNRGSSYEQYF. The CDR3 DNA follows: TGTGCCAGCAGCAACAGGGGGAGCTCCTACGAGCAGTACTTC.

This chain links TRBV2 with TRBJ1-2; maybe TRBD1 (6 bases). This CDR3 has 13 residues. Germline CDR1 and CDR2: SNHLY and FYNNEI. Trimming took off 5 bases at V and 3 bases at J, with 10 bases between the two ends. The CDR3 region has the DNA TGTGCCAGCAGTCCGGACAGCTACTATGGCTACACCTTC. Translated, it gives CASSPDSYYGYTF.

This chain connects TRBV6-6 to TRBJ2-5; 9 nucleotides match TRBD1. The CDR3 consists of 16 residues. Trimming removed 5 bases from V and 7 bases from J; junction bases left unmatched: 14. Germline CDR1 and CDR2: MNHNY and SVGAGI (reference sequence). The DNA for the CDR3 is TGTGCCAGCAGTCCGGGACAGGGAGCGTGGGGGGGGACCCAGTACTTC. Translating it yields CASSPGQGAWGGTQYF.

This chain connects TRBV4-3 to TRBJ2-5; 8 bases are shared with TRBD2. This CDR3 region has 16 residues. Per germline, CDR1 LGHNA and CDR2 YSLEER. J was trimmed by 9 bases and V by 0 bases; bases with no gene match: 12. The CDR3 loop is CASSQDSGGLGVSQYF. For the CDR3, the DNA is TGCGCCAGCAGCCAAGATAGTGGGGGACTAGGGGTGTCCCAGTACTTC.

V and J are TRBV14 and TRBJ2-3; 14 nucleotides align to TRBD2. The ends lost 4 bases at V and 3 bases at J; junction bases unmatched: 3. The V gene's germline CDR1 is SGHDN and CDR2 FVKESK. The CDR3 is 16 residues long. In DNA, the CDR3 is TGTGCCAGCAGCCGGCGACTAGCGGGGGGGACAGATACGCAGTATTTT. It encodes CASSRRLAGGTDTQYF.

The chain employs TRBV3-1 (or the pseudogene TRBV3-2) and TRBJ1-5, with D uncertain. This CDR3 has 17 amino acids. CDR1 and CDR2 (germline): LGHDT, YNNKEL (reference sequence). Deletions cut 0 bases from V and 3 bases from J, with 15 bases between. This CDR3 is CASSQEERGPHNQPQHF. The CDR3 DNA is TGTGCCAGCAGCCAAGAAGAACGAGGGCCTCACAATCAGCCCCAGCATTTT.

The V gene is TRBV6-2 or TRBV6-3, the J gene TRBJ1-5, with D perhaps matching TRBD1 (6 bases). The germline CDR1 and CDR2 sequences are MNHEY and SVGEGT. The length of the CDR3 is 11 residues. The V end lost 2 bases, the J end lost 12 bases, and 8 bases lay between the germline ends. The CDR3 region has the DNA TGTGCCAGCAGTTACGGGGACAACCAGCATTTT. It encodes CASSYGDNQHF.

This chain connects TRBV21-1 to TRBJ2-3. TRBV21-1 is a pseudogene. The CDR3 has 14 residues. CDR3 amino acids: CASFGTPSTDTQYF. CDR3 bases: TGTGCCAGTTTCGGGACCCCCAGCACAGATACGCAGTATTTT.

The chain carries TRBV6-1 and TRBJ1-5, with D hard to call. The germline gives CDR1 MNHNS, CDR2 SASEGT. This CDR3 spans 14 amino acids. The V end lost 3 bases, the J end lost 4 bases, and 10 bases lay between the germline ends. The CDR3 spells CASSEGSPNQPQHF. CDR3 DNA: TGTGCCAGCAGTGAGGGGTCGCCGAATCAGCCCCAGCATTTT.

The V call is TRBV6-5, the J call TRBJ2-3, with 7 bases identical to TRBD2. Germline-derived CDR1 and CDR2 are MNHEY and SVGAGI. The V gene end was trimmed by 6 bases and the J gene end by 2 bases; junction bases not matched to a gene: 2. This CDR3 contains 13 residues. The CDR3, as DNA: TGTGCCAGCAGATGGGACTACACAGATACGCAGTATTTT. Protein sequence: CASRWDYTDTQYF.